This TCR beta chain was identified during a study of shared clonotypes between healthy human individuals. Whole-study results and caveats: Sampling was confined to blood; repertoires within tissues likely differ. Having only a few donors restricted how much genetic and exposure-history diversity was captured.

With unsorted samples, genomic DNA was obtained from about 90 million PBMCs. Trimming at V came to 2 bases and at J to 8 bases, leaving 7 bases not matched to a gene. Germline V lookup: CDR1 MNHEY, CDR2 SMNVEV (reference sequence). The CDR3 extends over 15 amino acids. A remark on this clone: Its antigen is not identified.

Some clones are missing from TCRdb's copy, which holds only in-frame ones; the method was immunoSEQ multiplex PCR. The table lists about 520,000 clones, almost 80% of them singletons, with 12% in the top ten. The TCR was taken from a woman aged 40 to 55 in good health. Some clones in this sample may be carry-over from other donors' samples. The genes are TRBV27 and TRBJ2-1, with 9 bases fitting TRBD2. Specimen: PBMCs. CDR3 region: CASSLEAGGPDEQFF. CDR3 in DNA: TGTGCCAGCAGTTTAGAGGCGGGAGGGCCCGATGAGCAGTTCTTC.